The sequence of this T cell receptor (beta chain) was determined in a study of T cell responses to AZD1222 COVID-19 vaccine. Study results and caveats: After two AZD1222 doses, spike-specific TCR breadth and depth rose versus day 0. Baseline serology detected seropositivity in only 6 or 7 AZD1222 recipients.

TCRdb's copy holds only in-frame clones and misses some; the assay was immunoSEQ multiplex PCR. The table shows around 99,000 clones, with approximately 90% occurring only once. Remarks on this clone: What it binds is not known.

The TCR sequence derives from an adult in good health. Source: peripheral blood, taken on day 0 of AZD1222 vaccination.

DNA for the CDR3: TGCGCCAGCAGCCAAGGGAGGGCGGGAGGCTCCACAGATACGCAGTATTTT. It specifies CASSQGRAGGSTDTQYF. The genes are TRBV4-3 and TRBJ2-3; TRBD2 matches 8 bases. V lost 1 base, J lost 2 bases, and 8 bases stayed unmatched. CDR3 length equals 17 residues. CDR1 LGHNA and CDR2 YSLEER come from the germline V gene.